These 7 T cell receptor beta chains share one sample of origin, sequenced in a study of T cell responses to AZD1222 COVID-19 vaccine. Clones were read by immunoSEQ multiplex PCR, and TCRdb kept only the in-frame ones, dropping some. The sample consists of 120,000 or so clones, 85% to 95% of them appearing once. This sample comprised peripheral blood, obtained 28 days after the second AZD1222 dose. The source is an adult who received the AZD1222 COVID-19 vaccine.

CDR3 region: CAISATGQGETEAFF. CDR3 bases: TGTGCCATCAGTGCTACGGGACAGGGGGAAACTGAAGCTTTCTTT. The chain joins TRBV10-3 to TRBJ1-1, with 11 positions matching TRBD1. This CDR3 spans 15 amino acids. CDR1 and CDR2 from the germline V gene are ENHRY and SYGVKD. V lost 4 bases, J lost 5 bases, and 6 bases stayed unmatched.

This rearrangement joins TRBV4-1 to TRBJ2-5, with 7 bases fitting TRBD1. V shed 1 base, J shed 5 bases, and the junction held 1 base outside the gene matches. The CDR3 length is 13 residues. Germline CDR1 and CDR2: MGHRA and YSYEKL. CDR3 in DNA: TGCGCCAGCAGCCAAGGACAGGGCGAGACCCAGTACTTC. Its protein product is CASSQGQGETQYF.

The CDR3 protein is CASSYGGIPYEQYF. In DNA, the CDR3 is TGTGCCAGCAGTTACGGGGGAATCCCCTACGAGCAGTACTTC. The chain carries TRBV6-2 or TRBV6-3 and TRBJ2-7, with D possibly being TRBD1 or TRBD2 (5 bases each). Looked up from germline, CDR1 is MNHEY and CDR2 is SVGEGT. The CDR3 is made up of 14 amino acids. The V end lost 2 bases, the J end lost 2 bases, and 10 bases lay between the germline ends.

V is TRBV12-3 or TRBV12-4 and J is TRBJ2-7; 8 positions match TRBD1. V was clipped by 5 bases and J by 6 bases; unmatched bases: 3. The CDR3 spans 12 residues. CDR3 sequence: CASSRDRTEQYF. The CDR3 DNA follows: TGTGCCAGCAGTCGGGACAGGACCGAGCAGTACTTC.

This chain joins TRBV9 and TRBJ2-1, with D possibly being TRBD2 (6 bases). CDR1 is SGDLS, CDR2 YYNGEE, per germline. V shed 0 bases and J shed 5 bases, with 12 bases lying between them. There are 15 residues in the CDR3. The CDR3 protein is CASSVAGVGDNEQFF. CDR3 bases: TGTGCCAGCAGCGTAGCGGGAGTCGGGGACAATGAGCAGTTCTTC.

Remarks on this clone: The identical CDR3 is also encoded by other nucleotide sequences in the sample. The chain employs TRBV20-1 and TRBJ2-3, with D unclear. Per the germline V gene, CDR1 is DFQATT and CDR2 is SNEGSKA (reference sequence). The ends were cut back, 3 bases at V and 3 bases at J, with 4 bases in the middle. The CDR3 runs to 11 residues. Here the CDR3 reads CSASGTDTQYF. The CDR3 DNA sequence: TGCAGTGCTAGCGGGACAGATACGCAGTATTTT.

This rearrangement joins TRBV11-1 to TRBJ1-2; no reliable D call. The CDR3 contains 15 residues. The germline V and J ends were trimmed by 5 bases and 3 bases, with 16 bases remaining between them. Germline values: CDR1 SGHAT, CDR2 FQDESV (reference sequence). The chain's CDR3 is CASSNPPEAHYGYTF. CDR3 sequence (DNA): TGTGCCAGCAGCAACCCTCCCGAGGCCCACTATGGCTACACCTTC.